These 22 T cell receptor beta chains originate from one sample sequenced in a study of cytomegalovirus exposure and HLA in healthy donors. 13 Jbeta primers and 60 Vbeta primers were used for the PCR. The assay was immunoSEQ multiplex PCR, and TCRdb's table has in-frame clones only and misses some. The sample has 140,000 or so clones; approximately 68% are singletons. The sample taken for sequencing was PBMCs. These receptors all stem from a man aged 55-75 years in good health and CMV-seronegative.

As DNA, the CDR3 is TGTGCCAGCAGCGTAGCTTCTAGCCAAGGGAATGAGCAGTTCTTC. This gives the protein CASSVASSQGNEQFF. V usage is TRBV9 and J usage is TRBJ2-1; tentatively, D is TRBD2 (5 bases). CDR3 length: 15 amino acids. Per germline, CDR1 SGDLS and CDR2 YYNGEE. V gave up 0 bases and J gave up 7 bases, with 14 bases separating them.

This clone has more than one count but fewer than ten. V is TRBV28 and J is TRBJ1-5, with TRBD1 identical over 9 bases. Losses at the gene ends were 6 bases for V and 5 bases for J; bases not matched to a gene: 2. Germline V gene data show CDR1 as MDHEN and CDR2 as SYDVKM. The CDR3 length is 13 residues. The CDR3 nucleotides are TGTGCCAGCAGGAGGACAGGGGATCAGCCCCAGCATTTT. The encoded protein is CASRRTGDQPQHF.

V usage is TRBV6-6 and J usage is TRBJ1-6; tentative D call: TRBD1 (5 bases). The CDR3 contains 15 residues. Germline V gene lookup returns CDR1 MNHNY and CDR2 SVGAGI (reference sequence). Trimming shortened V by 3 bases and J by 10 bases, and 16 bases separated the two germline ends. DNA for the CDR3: TGTGCCAGCAGTTATACGGGGGGGTATGGGTCACCCCTCCACTTT. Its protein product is CASSYTGGYGSPLHF.

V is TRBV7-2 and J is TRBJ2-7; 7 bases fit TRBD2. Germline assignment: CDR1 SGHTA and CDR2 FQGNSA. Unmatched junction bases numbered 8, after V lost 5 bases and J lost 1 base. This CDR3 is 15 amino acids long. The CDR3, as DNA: TGTGCCAGCAGCCAGGCGGGGGTGATATCCTACGAGCAGTACTTC. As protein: CASSQAGVISYEQYF.

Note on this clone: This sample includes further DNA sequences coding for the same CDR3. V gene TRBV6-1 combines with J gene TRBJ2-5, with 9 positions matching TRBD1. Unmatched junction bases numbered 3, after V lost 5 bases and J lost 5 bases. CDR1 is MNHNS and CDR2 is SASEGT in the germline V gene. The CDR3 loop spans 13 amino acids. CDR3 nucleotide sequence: TGTGCCAGCAGTCGGGACAGGGAGGAGACCCAGTACTTC. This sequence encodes CASSRDREETQYF.

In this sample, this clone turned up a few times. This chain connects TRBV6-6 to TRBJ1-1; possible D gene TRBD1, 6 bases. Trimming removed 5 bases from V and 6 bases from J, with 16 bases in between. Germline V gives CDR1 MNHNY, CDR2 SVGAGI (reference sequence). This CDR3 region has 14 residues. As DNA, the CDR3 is TGTGCCAGCAGTCTTAACAGGGTGGTGTCTGAAGCTTTCTTT. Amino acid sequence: CASSLNRVVSEAFF.

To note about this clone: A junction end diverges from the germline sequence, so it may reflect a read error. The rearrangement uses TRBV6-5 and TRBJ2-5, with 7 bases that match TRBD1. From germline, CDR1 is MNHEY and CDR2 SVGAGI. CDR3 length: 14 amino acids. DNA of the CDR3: TGTGCCAGCAGTTCCGACAGGGAAGGAGAGGCCCAGTACTTC. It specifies CASSSDREGEAQYF.

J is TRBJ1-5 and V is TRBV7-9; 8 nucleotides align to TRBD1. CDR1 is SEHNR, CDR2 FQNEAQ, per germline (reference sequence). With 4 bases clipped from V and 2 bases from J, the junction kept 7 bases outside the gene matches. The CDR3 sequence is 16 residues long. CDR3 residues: CASSSYQGQGNQPQHF. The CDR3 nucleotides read TGTGCCAGCAGCTCCTACCAGGGACAGGGCAATCAGCCCCAGCATTTT.

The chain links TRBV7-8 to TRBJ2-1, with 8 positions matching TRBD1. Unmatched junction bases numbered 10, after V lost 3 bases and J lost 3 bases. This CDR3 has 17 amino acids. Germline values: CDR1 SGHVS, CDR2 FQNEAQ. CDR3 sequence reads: CASSLVPGQVIYNEQFF. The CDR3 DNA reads TGTGCCAGCAGCTTGGTCCCGGGACAGGTGATCTACAATGAGCAGTTCTTC.

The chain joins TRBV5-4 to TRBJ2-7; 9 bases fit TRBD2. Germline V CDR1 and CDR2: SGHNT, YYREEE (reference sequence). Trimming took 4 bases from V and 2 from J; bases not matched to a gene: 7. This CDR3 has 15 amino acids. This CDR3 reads CASSPGASGTYEQYF. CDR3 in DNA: TGTGCCAGCAGCCCTGGTGCTAGCGGGACCTACGAGCAGTACTTC. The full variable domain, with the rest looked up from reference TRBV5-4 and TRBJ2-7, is ETGVTQSPTHLIKTRGQQVTLRCSSQSGHNTVSWYQQALGQGPQFIFQYYREEENGRGNFPPRFSGLQFPNYSSELNVNALELDDSALYLCASSPGASGTYEQYFGPGTRLTVT.

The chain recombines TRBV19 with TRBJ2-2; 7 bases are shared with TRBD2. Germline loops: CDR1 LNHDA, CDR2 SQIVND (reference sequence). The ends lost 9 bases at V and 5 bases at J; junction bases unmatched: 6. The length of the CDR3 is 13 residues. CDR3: CARGRGPTGELFF. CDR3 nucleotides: TGTGCCAGGGGGAGGGGCCCGACCGGGGAGCTGTTTTTT.

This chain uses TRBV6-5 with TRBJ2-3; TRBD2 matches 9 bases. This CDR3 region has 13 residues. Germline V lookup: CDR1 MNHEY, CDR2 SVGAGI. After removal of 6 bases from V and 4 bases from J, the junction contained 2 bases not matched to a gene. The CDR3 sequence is CASRLAGSDTQYF. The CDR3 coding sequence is TGTGCCAGCAGGCTAGCGGGATCAGATACGCAGTATTTT.

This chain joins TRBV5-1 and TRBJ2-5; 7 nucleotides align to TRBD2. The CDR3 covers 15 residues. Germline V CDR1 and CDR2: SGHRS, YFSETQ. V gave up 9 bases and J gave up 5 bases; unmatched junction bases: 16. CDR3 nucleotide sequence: TGCGCCACCGCTGGGGGAGCGGGATTGAGGGAGACCCAGTACTTC. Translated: CATAGGAGLRETQYF.

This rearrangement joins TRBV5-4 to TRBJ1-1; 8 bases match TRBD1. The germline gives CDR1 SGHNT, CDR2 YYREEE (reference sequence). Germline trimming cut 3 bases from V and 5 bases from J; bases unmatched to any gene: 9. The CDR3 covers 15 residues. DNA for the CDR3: TGTGCCAGCAGCTATCCGACAGGGGCGTTAACTGAAGCTTTCTTT. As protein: CASSYPTGALTEAFF.

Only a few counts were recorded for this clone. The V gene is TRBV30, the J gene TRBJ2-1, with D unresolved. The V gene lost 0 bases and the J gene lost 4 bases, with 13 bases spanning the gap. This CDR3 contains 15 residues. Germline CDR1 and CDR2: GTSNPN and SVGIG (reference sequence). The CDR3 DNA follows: TGTGCCTGGAGTGTACCAGGAAAAAAGTACAATGAGCAGTTCTTC. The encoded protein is CAWSVPGKKYNEQFF.

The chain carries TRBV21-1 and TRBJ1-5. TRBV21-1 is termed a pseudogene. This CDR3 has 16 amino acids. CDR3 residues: CASSKGYRERNQPQHF. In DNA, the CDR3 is TGTGCCAGCAGCAAAGGATACCGGGAGCGCAATCAGCCCCAGCATTTT.

CDR3 in amino acids: CASSYGTASGEQYF. The CDR3, as DNA: TGTGCCAGCAGCTACGGGACAGCTTCGGGGGAGCAGTACTTC. The chain links TRBV2 to TRBJ2-7, with 7 bases fitting TRBD1. There are 14 residues in the CDR3. Trimming cost V 6 bases and J 7 bases; bases outside gene matches: 12. Looked up from germline, CDR1 is SNHLY and CDR2 is FYNNEI.

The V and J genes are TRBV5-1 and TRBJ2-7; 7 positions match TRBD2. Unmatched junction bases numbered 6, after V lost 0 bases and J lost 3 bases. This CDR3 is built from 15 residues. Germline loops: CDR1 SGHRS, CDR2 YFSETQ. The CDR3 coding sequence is TGCGCCAGCAGCTTGGCGGGAGGCCCCGTCTACGAGCAGTACTTC. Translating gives CASSLAGGPVYEQYF. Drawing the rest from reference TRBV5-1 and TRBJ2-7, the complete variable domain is KAGVTQTPRYLIKTRGQQVTLSCSPISGHRSVSWYQQTPGQGLQFLFEYFSETQRNKGNFPGRFSGRQFSNSRSEMNVSTLELGDSALYLCASSLAGGPVYEQYFGPGTRLTVT.

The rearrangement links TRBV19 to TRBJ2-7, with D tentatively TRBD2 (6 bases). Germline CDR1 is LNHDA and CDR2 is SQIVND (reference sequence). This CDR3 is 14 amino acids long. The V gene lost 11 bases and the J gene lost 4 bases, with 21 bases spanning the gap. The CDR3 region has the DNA TGTGCCTGTTCCGGGGACTCCGAACCTTACGAGCAGTACTTC. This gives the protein CACSGDSEPYEQYF.

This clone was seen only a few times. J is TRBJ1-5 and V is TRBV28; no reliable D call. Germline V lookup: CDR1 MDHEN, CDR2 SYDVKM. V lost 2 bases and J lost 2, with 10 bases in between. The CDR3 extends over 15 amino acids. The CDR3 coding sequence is TGTGCCAGCAGTTTAGGAGAGGGCGGCAATCAGCCCCAGCATTTT. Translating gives CASSLGEGGNQPQHF.

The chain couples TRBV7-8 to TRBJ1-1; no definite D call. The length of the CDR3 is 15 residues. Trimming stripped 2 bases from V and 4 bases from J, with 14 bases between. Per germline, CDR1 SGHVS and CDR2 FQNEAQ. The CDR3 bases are TGTGCCAGCAGCTTAAACAGCCTCCTGTCCACTGAAGCTTTCTTT. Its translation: CASSLNSLLSTEAFF.

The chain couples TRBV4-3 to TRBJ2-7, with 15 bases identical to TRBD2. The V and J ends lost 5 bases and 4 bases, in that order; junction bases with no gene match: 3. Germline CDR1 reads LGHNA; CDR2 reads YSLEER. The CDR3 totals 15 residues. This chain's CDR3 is CASSSGLAGGYEQYF. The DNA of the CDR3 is TGCGCCAGCAGCTCCGGACTAGCGGGAGGGTACGAGCAGTACTTC.